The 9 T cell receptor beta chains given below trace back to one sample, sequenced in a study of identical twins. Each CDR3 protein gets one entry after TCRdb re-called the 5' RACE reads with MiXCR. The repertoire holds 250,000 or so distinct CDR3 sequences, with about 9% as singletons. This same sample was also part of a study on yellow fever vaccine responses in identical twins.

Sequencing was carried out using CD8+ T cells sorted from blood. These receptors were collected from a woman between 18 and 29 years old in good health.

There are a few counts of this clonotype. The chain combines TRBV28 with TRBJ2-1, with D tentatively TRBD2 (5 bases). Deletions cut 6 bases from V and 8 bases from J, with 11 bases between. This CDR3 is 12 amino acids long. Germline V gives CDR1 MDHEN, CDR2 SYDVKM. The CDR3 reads CASSRAGDEQFF. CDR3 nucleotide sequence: TGTGCCAGCAGCCGCGCGGGCGATGAGCAGTTCTTC.

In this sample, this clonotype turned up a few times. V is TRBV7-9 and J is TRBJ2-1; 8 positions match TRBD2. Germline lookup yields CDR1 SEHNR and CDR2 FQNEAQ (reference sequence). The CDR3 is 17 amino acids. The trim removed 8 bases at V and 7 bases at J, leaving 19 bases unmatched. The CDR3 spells CASGTTSGPRGVNEQFF. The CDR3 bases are TGTGCCAGCGGAACCACTAGCGGACCAAGGGGGGTAAATGAGCAGTTCTTC.

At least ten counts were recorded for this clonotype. CDR3 protein: CASSQIIYTDTQYF. CDR3 in DNA: TGCGCCAGCAGCCAAATAATATACACAGATACGCAGTATTTT. The chain carries TRBV4-1 and TRBJ2-3; D gene ambiguous. Deletions cut 2 bases from V and 2 bases from J, with 8 bases between. The CDR3 totals 14 residues. The germline V gene encodes CDR1 MGHRA and CDR2 YSYEKL.

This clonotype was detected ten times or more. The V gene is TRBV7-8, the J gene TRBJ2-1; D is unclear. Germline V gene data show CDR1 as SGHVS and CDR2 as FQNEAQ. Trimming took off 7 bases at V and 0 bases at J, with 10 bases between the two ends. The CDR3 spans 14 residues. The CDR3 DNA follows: TGTGCCAGCACCGTACTCAGCTCCTACAATGAGCAGTTCTTC. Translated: CASTVLSSYNEQFF. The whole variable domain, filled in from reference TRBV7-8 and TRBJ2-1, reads GAGVSQSPRYKVAKRGQDVALRCDPISGHVSLFWYQQALGQGPEFLTYFQNEAQLDKSGLPSDRFFAERPEGSVSTLKIQRTQQEDSAVYLCASTVLSSYNEQFFGPGTRLTVL.

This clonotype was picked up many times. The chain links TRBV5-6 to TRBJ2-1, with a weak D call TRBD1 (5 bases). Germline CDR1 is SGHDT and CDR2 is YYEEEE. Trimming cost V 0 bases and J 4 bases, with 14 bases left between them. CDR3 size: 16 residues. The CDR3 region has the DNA TGTGCCAGCAGCTTGGGTCGTGACAGCGCTTACAATGAGCAGTTCTTC. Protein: CASSLGRDSAYNEQFF.

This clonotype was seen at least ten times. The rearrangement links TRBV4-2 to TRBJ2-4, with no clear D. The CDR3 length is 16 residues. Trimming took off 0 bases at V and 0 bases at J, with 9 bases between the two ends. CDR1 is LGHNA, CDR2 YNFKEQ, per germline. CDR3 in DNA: TGTGCCAGCAGCCAAGACCCAGGCATAGCCAAAAACATTCAGTACTTC. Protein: CASSQDPGIAKNIQYF.

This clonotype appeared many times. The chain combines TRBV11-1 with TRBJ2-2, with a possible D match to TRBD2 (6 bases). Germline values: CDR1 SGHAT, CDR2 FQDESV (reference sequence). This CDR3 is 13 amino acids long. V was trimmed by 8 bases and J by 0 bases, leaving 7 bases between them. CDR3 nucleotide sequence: TGTGCCAGCGGCGGGACGAACACCGGGGAGCTGTTTTTT. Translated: CASGGTNTGELFF.

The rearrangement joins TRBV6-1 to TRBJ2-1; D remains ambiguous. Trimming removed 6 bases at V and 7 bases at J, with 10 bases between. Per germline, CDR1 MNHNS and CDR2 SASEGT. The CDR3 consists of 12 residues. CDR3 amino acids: CASSIWVNEQFF. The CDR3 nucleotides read TGTGCCAGCAGCATTTGGGTAAATGAGCAGTTCTTC.

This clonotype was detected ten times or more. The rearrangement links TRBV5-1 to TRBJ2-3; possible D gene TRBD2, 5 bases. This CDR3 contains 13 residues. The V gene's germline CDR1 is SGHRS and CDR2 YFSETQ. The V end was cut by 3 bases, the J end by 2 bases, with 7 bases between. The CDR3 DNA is TGCGCCAGCAGCTCTAGCTCCACAGATACGCAGTATTTT. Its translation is CASSSSSTDTQYF. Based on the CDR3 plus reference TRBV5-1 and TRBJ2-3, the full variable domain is KAGVTQTPRYLIKTRGQQVTLSCSPISGHRSVSWYQQTPGQGLQFLFEYFSETQRNKGNFPGRFSGRQFSNSRSEMNVSTLELGDSALYLCASSSSSTDTQYFGPGTRLTVL.